These 5 T cell receptor beta chains were sequenced from one sample in a study of OX40 agonist ivuxolimab in advanced cancers. Receptor amplification or capture employed the immunoSEQ multiplex PCR assay. TCRdb holds this immuneACCESS table with in-frame rearrangements only. Some clones are missing; in checked studies, unresolved V genes explain under half, and the rest has no known cause. This sample comprises roughly 25,000 clones, 65% to 80% of them detected only once. 11% to 15% of the sample belongs to the ten largest clones. Sequenced here: CD4+ or CD8+ T cells sorted from blood, sampled in a trial of the OX40 agonist ivuxolimab. All receptors come from an adult with an advanced solid tumor such as melanoma, head and neck, liver or kidney cancer.

This chain uses TRBV7-9 with TRBJ1-2; weak D call: TRBD1 (6 bases). CDR1 is SEHNR and CDR2 is FQNEAQ in the germline V gene (reference sequence). This CDR3 spans 16 amino acids. Trimming shortened V by 1 base and J by 0 bases, and 12 bases separated the two germline ends. The CDR3 is CASSLEGQRANYGYTF. Written as DNA, the CDR3 is TGTGCCAGCAGCTTAGAAGGACAGAGAGCTAACTATGGCTACACCTTC.

V gene TRBV27 combines with J gene TRBJ2-6; 7 nucleotides match TRBD1. J was trimmed by 0 bases and V by 4 bases; bases with no gene match: 9. From germline, CDR1 is MNHEY and CDR2 SMNVEV (reference sequence). This CDR3 has 18 residues. CDR3 sequence (DNA): TGTGCCAGCAGTTCACTATACCGGGACAGCTCTGGGGCCAACGTCCTGACTTTC. Its protein product is CASSSLYRDSSGANVLTF.

V gene TRBV6-1 combines with J gene TRBJ2-7; possible D gene TRBD2, 6 bases. V shed 5 bases and J shed 7 bases, with 9 bases lying between them. Germline CDR1 reads MNHNS; CDR2 reads SASEGT. The CDR3 is 11 amino acids. This CDR3 reads CASSFGGEQYF. The CDR3 DNA follows: TGTGCCAGCAGTTTCGGAGGGGAGCAGTACTTC.

CDR3 protein: CASSQDSTGTANTEAFF. DNA for the CDR3: TGCGCCAGCAGCCAAGATTCCACCGGGACAGCGAACACTGAAGCTTTCTTT. This sequence joins TRBV4-3 and TRBJ1-1, with 7 bases lining up with TRBD1. CDR3 length equals 17 residues. Per the germline V gene, CDR1 is LGHNA and CDR2 is YSLEER. With V trimmed by 0 bases and J by 1 base, 8 bases remained unmatched.

The chain recombines TRBV4-1 with TRBJ2-5; 8 nucleotides line up with TRBD2. The CDR3 spans 15 residues. The trim removed 3 bases at V and 4 bases at J, leaving 7 bases unmatched. Germline values: CDR1 MGHRA, CDR2 YSYEKL. In nucleotides, the CDR3 is TGCGCCAGCAGCCAGACAGCGGGGGATGGAGAGACCCAGTACTTC. Translated: CASSQTAGDGETQYF.